A selection of T cell receptor beta chains follows, all from one sample in a study of OX40 agonist ivuxolimab in advanced cancers. Profiled with immunoSEQ multiplex PCR; TCRdb holds only in-frame clones, not every one. The table has tens of thousands of clones, more than 80% seen once. Sequenced here: CD4+ or CD8+ T cells sorted from blood, sampled in a trial of the OX40 agonist ivuxolimab. Receptors were obtained from an adult with an advanced solid tumor such as melanoma, head and neck, liver or kidney cancer. Both conserved end residues are part of each CDR3. D genes are given only for firm matches. The listing skips clone size in some rows; elsewhere it reads once, few, many or a size class.

CDR3 | DNA | V | D | size | J
CASRGRSFPGGDTQYF | TGTGCCAGTAGGGGACGGAGCTTCCCGGGTGGGGATACGCAGTATTTT | TRBV19 | - | - | TRBJ2-3
CASTLTDRGRGTQYF | TGTGCCAGCACCCTCACAGACAGGGGTCGTGGGACCCAGTACTTC | TRBV28 | TRBD1 | - | TRBJ2-5
CASSFQYPLNTEAFF | TGTGCCAGCAGTTTTCAGTACCCACTGAACACTGAAGCTTTCTTT | TRBV27 | - | - | TRBJ1-1
CASSQVDRNEKLFF | TGTGCCAGCAGCCAAGTGGACAGAAATGAAAAACTGTTTTTT | TRBV4-2 | - | - | TRBJ1-4
CASIQDRGNYEQYF | TGTGCCAGCATCCAGGACAGGGGGAACTACGAGCAGTACTTC | TRBV6-6 | TRBD1 | - | TRBJ2-7
CVSSSSGTTYGYTF | TGTGTCAGCAGTTCCTCCGGGACAACCTATGGCTACACCTTC | TRBV6-5 | - | - | TRBJ1-2
CASSLPGVSYEQYF | TGTGCCAGCAGCTTGCCTGGTGTCTCCTACGAGCAGTACTTC | TRBV5-6 | - | - | TRBJ2-7
CASSPLAGMAGELFF | TGTGCCAGTAGCCCACTAGCGGGAATGGCCGGGGAGCTGTTTTTT | TRBV19 | TRBD2 | - | TRBJ2-2
CASSQFLRDGYEQYF | TGCGCCAGCAGCCAATTCTTAAGGGACGGCTACGAGCAGTACTTC | TRBV4-3 | - | - | TRBJ2-7
CASSSLAGGPGDTQYF | TGTGCCAGCAGCTCCCTAGCGGGAGGGCCGGGAGATACGCAGTATTTT | TRBV4-2 | TRBD2 | - | TRBJ2-3
CASSTGQGATDTQYF | TGTGCCAGCAGCACAGGACAGGGGGCGACAGATACGCAGTATTTT | TRBV5-4 | TRBD1 | - | TRBJ2-3
CASSLQGLEDTQYF | TGTGCCAGCAGCTTACAGGGGTTAGAAGATACGCAGTATTTT | TRBV7-2 | - | - | TRBJ2-3
CSVGSSGVYEQYF | TGCAGCGTTGGTTCTAGCGGCGTCTACGAGCAGTACTTC | TRBV29-1 | TRBD2 | - | TRBJ2-7
CSVAFETQYF | TGCAGCGTTGCTTTTGAGACCCAGTACTTC | TRBV29-1 | - | - | TRBJ2-5
CAGSGASYEQYF | TGTGCCGGGTCAGGTGCCTCCTACGAGCAGTACTTC | TRBV27 | - | - | TRBJ2-7
CASRGTVNTEAFF | TGTGCCAGTAGGGGGACAGTGAACACTGAAGCTTTCTTT | TRBV19 | TRBD1 | - | TRBJ1-1
CASSTTNYGYTF | TGTGCCAGCAGCACCACCAACTATGGCTACACCTTC | TRBV5-6 | - | - | TRBJ1-2
CASSSPGLAGGNNEQFF | TGTGCCAGCAGTTCCCCGGGACTAGCGGGAGGTAACAATGAGCAGTTCTTC | TRBV28 | TRBD2 | - | TRBJ2-1
CASSLAGTSFRNEQFF | TGTGCCAGCAGCTTAGCCGGGACTAGCTTCCGCAATGAGCAGTTCTTC | TRBV7-3 | TRBD2 | - | TRBJ2-1
CASSFRDNFYEQYF | TGTGCCAGCAGCTTCCGGGACAACTTCTACGAGCAGTACTTC | TRBV9 | - | - | TRBJ2-7
CASSLARGAGETQYF | TGTGCTAGCAGCTTAGCGCGTGGGGCTGGGGAGACCCAGTACTTC | TRBV7-7 | - | - | TRBJ2-5
CASSRAGLAYNEQFF | TGTGCCAGCAGCCGCGCCGGACTAGCGTACAATGAGCAGTTCTTC | TRBV7-3 | TRBD2 | - | TRBJ2-1
CASSQERRTSRYF | TGTGCCAGCAGCCAGGAGAGGAGGACTTCGCGGTACTTC | TRBV14 | - | - | TRBJ2-7
CASSTSPSDNGELFF | TGTGCCAGCAGTACTTCCCCTAGCGACAACGGGGAGCTGTTTTTT | TRBV6-6 | - | - | TRBJ2-2
CASSNDRGEQYF | TGTGCCAGCTCAAACGACAGGGGCGAGCAGTACTTC | TRBV18 | TRBD1 | - | TRBJ2-7
CASSGRLAASTDTQYF | TGTGCCAGCAGTGGCCGACTAGCGGCTAGCACAGATACGCAGTATTTT | TRBV2 | TRBD2 | - | TRBJ2-3
CASSSRTGDEQFF | TGTGCCAGTAGTTCACGGACAGGGGATGAGCAGTTCTTC | TRBV19 | TRBD1 | - | TRBJ2-1
CASSAHRTQETQYF | TGTGCCAGCAGTGCCCACCGGACCCAAGAGACCCAGTACTTC | TRBV25-1 | - | - | TRBJ2-5
CSARGDNEQFF | TGCAGTGCTAGAGGTGACAATGAGCAGTTCTTC | TRBV20-1 | - | - | TRBJ2-1
CASSIGRPSSYNEQFF | TGTGCCAGTAGTATAGGGCGGCCGAGCTCCTACAATGAGCAGTTCTTC | TRBV19 | - | - | TRBJ2-1
CASKSQGPQTEAFF | TGTGCCAGCAAAAGCCAAGGGCCCCAGACTGAAGCTTTCTTT | TRBV25-1 | - | - | TRBJ1-1
CASGGRGKGAIEQYF | TGTGCCAGCGGCGGGAGGGGTAAGGGGGCTATCGAGCAGTACTTC | TRBV27 | TRBD2 | - | TRBJ2-7
CASSQAEVPYTEAFF | TGTGCCAGCAGCCAAGCAGAAGTGCCCTACACTGAAGCTTTCTTT | TRBV4-2 | - | - | TRBJ1-1
CASSATLAGGSETQYF | TGTGCCAGCAGCGCAACCCTAGCGGGAGGTTCAGAGACCCAGTACTTC | TRBV7-3 | TRBD2 | - | TRBJ2-5
CASSVAQGGYEQFF | TGTGCCAGTAGTGTTGCGCAGGGTGGTTATGAGCAGTTCTTC | TRBV19 | - | once | TRBJ2-1
CASSLDGTGNEKLFF | TGCGCCAGCAGCTTGGACGGGACAGGGAACGAAAAACTGTTTTTT | TRBV5-1 | TRBD1 | - | TRBJ1-4
CASSLGLADNEQFF | TGTGCCAGCAGCTTAGGGCTAGCGGACAATGAGCAGTTCTTC | TRBV7-9 | TRBD2 | - | TRBJ2-1
CASSSSPTTDTQYF | TGTGCCAGTAGCTCGAGCCCGACCACAGATACGCAGTATTTT | TRBV6-1 | - | - | TRBJ2-3
CASSLLREGRTGELFF | TGTGCCAGCAGCTTGTTGCGGGAGGGCCGCACCGGGGAGCTGTTTTTT | TRBV11-2 | TRBD2 | once | TRBJ2-2
CASKREGNQPQHF | TGTGCCAGCAAGAGGGAAGGCAATCAGCCCCAGCATTTT | TRBV6-5 | - | - | TRBJ1-5
CASSPLGGAGGFADTQYF | TGTGCCAGCAGCCCCCTGGGGGGGGCGGGAGGTTTCGCAGATACGCAGTATTTT | TRBV28 | TRBD2 | - | TRBJ2-3
CASSPGSNQPQHF | TGTGCCAGCTCACCAGGTAGCAATCAGCCCCAGCATTTT | TRBV18 | - | - | TRBJ1-5
CASSIRLDGGYGYTF | TGTGCCAGCAGTATTCGACTAGACGGAGGCTATGGCTACACCTTC | TRBV6-1 | - | - | TRBJ1-2
CASSRYLADTSTDTQYF | TGTGCCAGCAGCAGGTACCTAGCGGATACTAGCACAGATACGCAGTATTTT | TRBV5-6 | TRBD2 | - | TRBJ2-3
CASSYGLGGIGETQYF | TGTGCCAGCAGTTACGGGCTGGGAGGGATAGGAGAGACCCAGTACTTC | TRBV6-5 | TRBD2 | - | TRBJ2-5
CASSRTENTEAFF | TGTGCCAGCAGTCGGACAGAGAACACTGAAGCTTTCTTT | TRBV28 | - | few | TRBJ1-1
CASSLWTEPSNQPQHF | TGTGCCAGCAGCCTCTGGACAGAGCCTAGCAATCAGCCCCAGCATTTT | TRBV7-2 | - | - | TRBJ1-5
CASSPLQGVSYEQYF | TGCGCCAGCAGCCCCTTACAGGGGGTTTCCTACGAGCAGTACTTC | TRBV5-1 | TRBD1 | - | TRBJ2-7
CASSFDSNQPQHF | TGTGCCAGCAGTTTTGACAGCAATCAGCCCCAGCATTTT | TRBV27 | - | - | TRBJ1-5
CASSNLWGTGNTIYF | TGTGCCAGTAGTAACCTTTGGGGTACTGGAAACACCATATATTTT | TRBV19 | - | - | TRBJ1-3
CATSRDGQPKINYGYTF | TGTGCCACCAGCAGAGATGGACAGCCTAAAATAAACTATGGCTACACCTTC | TRBV15 | - | - | TRBJ1-2
CASSSQGLAGETQYF | TGTGCCAGCAGCTCCCAGGGACTAGCGGGAGAGACCCAGTACTTC | TRBV7-8 | TRBD2 | - | TRBJ2-5